These 23 T cell receptor beta chains share one sample of origin, sequenced in a study of OX40 agonist ivuxolimab in advanced cancers. Only in-frame clones appear in the TCRdb table, and some are missing; sequencing was by immunoSEQ multiplex PCR. The sample consists of some 16,000 clones, 80% to 90% of them appearing once. The sample consisted of CD4+ or CD8+ T cells sorted from blood, taken in a trial of the OX40 agonist ivuxolimab. The receptors come from an adult with an advanced solid tumor such as melanoma, head and neck, liver or kidney cancer.

About this clone: The same CDR3 also results from other DNA sequences found in this sample. This chain joins TRBV4-3 and TRBJ1-4, with D uncertain. Germline V gene data show CDR1 as LGHNA and CDR2 as YSLEER. The CDR3 totals 15 residues. Trimming stripped 3 bases from V and 0 bases from J, with 8 bases between. CDR3 amino acids: CASSQDGATNEKLFF. The CDR3, as DNA: TGCGCCAGCAGCCAGGACGGTGCAACTAATGAAAAACTGTTTTTT.

The V call is TRBV13, the J call TRBJ1-3, with TRBD1 identical over 7 bases. The ends lost 6 bases at V and 4 bases at J; junction bases unmatched: 9. Looked up from germline, CDR1 is PRHDT and CDR2 is FYEKMQ (reference sequence). The CDR3 has 15 residues. The DNA for the CDR3 is TGTGCCAGCAGTGAGGAGGAGACAGGGGGAAACACCATATATTTT. It codes for CASSEEETGGNTIYF. The full variable domain, completed using reference TRBV13 and TRBJ1-3, is AAGVIQSPRHLIKEKRETATLKCYPIPRHDTVYWYQQGPGQDPQFLISFYEKMQSDKGSIPDRFSAQQFSDYHSELNMSSLELGDSALYFCASSEEETGGNTIYFGEGSWLTVV.

The gene calls are TRBV15 and TRBJ2-7, with a tentative D call TRBD2 (5 bases). CDR3 length: 15 amino acids. CDR1 is LNHNV, CDR2 YYDKDF, per germline (reference sequence). The V and J ends lost 3 bases and 2 bases respectively, with 14 bases between them. CDR3 DNA sequence: TGTGCCACCAGCAGCGGGTCCGGAGGTGCCTACGAGCAGTACTTC. The encoded protein is CATSSGSGGAYEQYF.

This sequence joins TRBV30 and TRBJ1-3, with D maybe TRBD1 (5 bases). V was cut by 4 bases and J by 0 bases, with 16 bases left in between. This CDR3 is built from 16 residues. In germline, CDR1 is GTSNPN, CDR2 SVGIG (reference sequence). The CDR3 protein is CAWTGVGAFSGNTIYF. CDR3 nucleotide sequence: TGTGCCTGGACGGGAGTAGGGGCGTTCTCTGGAAACACCATATATTTT.

Only one count was recorded for this clone. V usage is TRBV7-9 and J usage is TRBJ2-3, with 10 bases lining up with TRBD2. Germline-derived CDR1 and CDR2 are SEHNR and FQNEAQ (reference sequence). This CDR3 is built from 17 residues. Trimming cost V 8 bases and J 2 bases; bases outside gene matches: 13. CDR3 sequence reads: CASLRGTSGTITDTQYF. The CDR3 DNA sequence: TGTGCCAGCCTCAGGGGCACTAGCGGGACGATCACAGATACGCAGTATTTT. The whole variable domain, filled in from reference TRBV7-9 and TRBJ2-3, reads DTGVSQNPRHKITKRGQNVTFRCDPISEHNRLYWYRQTLGQGPEFLTYFQNEAQLEKSRLLSDRFSAERPKGSFSTLEIQRTEQGDSAMYLCASLRGTSGTITDTQYFGPGTRLTVL.

The chain couples TRBV7-9 to TRBJ1-2; D is undetermined. Germline CDR1 reads SEHNR; CDR2 reads FQNEAQ (reference sequence). The CDR3 contains 11 residues. This chain's CDR3 is CASWEIYGYTF. The CDR3 nucleotides read TGTGCAAGCTGGGAAATCTATGGCTACACCTTC. Using reference TRBV7-9 and TRBJ1-2 for the parts outside the CDR3, the full variable domain is DTGVSQNPRHKITKRGQNVTFRCDPISEHNRLYWYRQTLGQGPEFLTYFQNEAQLEKSRLLSDRFSAERPKGSFSTLEIQRTEQGDSAMYLCASWEIYGYTFGSGTRLTVV.

The rearrangement links TRBV27 to TRBJ2-2, with a tentative D call TRBD2 (5 bases). There are 15 residues in the CDR3. V lost 3 bases and J lost 7, with 15 bases in between. Germline V gives CDR1 MNHEY, CDR2 SMNVEV (reference sequence). CDR3 nucleotides: TGTGCCAGCAGTTTTTCCCCCACGACTATCGGGGAGCTGTTTTTT. It codes for CASSFSPTTIGELFF.

The V call is TRBV6-4, the J call TRBJ2-1; 9 bases fit TRBD1. With V trimmed by 2 bases and J by 10 bases, 3 bases remained unmatched. This CDR3 is built from 13 residues. Germline values: CDR1 MRHNA, CDR2 SNTAGT. The CDR3 loop reads CASSDEDRGEQFF. The CDR3 nucleotides are TGTGCCAGCAGTGACGAGGACAGGGGAGAGCAGTTCTTC.

This CDR3 is CAGAPRDSYGYTF. The CDR3 DNA sequence: TGTGCCGGAGCGCCCCGGGACAGCTATGGCTACACCTTC. The chain couples TRBV19 to TRBJ1-2, with 7 bases matching TRBD1. CDR1 and CDR2 (germline): LNHDA, SQIVND (reference sequence). The CDR3 has 13 amino acids. V lost 11 bases to trimming and J lost 4 bases; unmatched junction nucleotides: 10.

The V and J genes are TRBV6-5 and TRBJ2-7; TRBD2 might be the D (6 bases). Germline V gives CDR1 MNHEY, CDR2 SVGAGI. This CDR3 spans 13 amino acids. V lost 6 bases, J lost 2 bases, and 11 bases lay in between. CDR3: CASSPGTAYEQYF. The CDR3 coding sequence is TGTGCCAGCAGCCCCGGGACTGCCTACGAGCAGTACTTC.

This chain uses TRBV13 with TRBJ1-1; unclear D gene. CDR1 and CDR2 from the germline V gene are PRHDT and FYEKMQ (reference sequence). V lost 0 bases and J 0 bases, leaving 14 bases between the germline ends. This CDR3 has 17 amino acids. CDR3 region: CASSLGTRFPVNTEAFF. The CDR3 DNA reads as TGTGCCAGCAGCTTAGGGACCAGGTTTCCAGTGAACACTGAAGCTTTCTTT.

This chain joins TRBV29-1 and TRBJ2-1; the match to TRBD2 covers 9 bases. V lost 7 bases to trimming and J lost 4 bases; unmatched junction nucleotides: 5. This CDR3 has 13 residues. Germline CDR1 is SQVTM and CDR2 is ANQGSEA. The CDR3 DNA is TGCAGCGGGAGACTAGCGGATTACAATGAGCAGTTCTTC. Protein sequence: CSGRLADYNEQFF.

This sequence joins TRBV4-1 and TRBJ1-1; the D gene is possibly TRBD1 (5 bases). There are 17 residues in the CDR3. CDR1 and CDR2 (germline): MGHRA, YSYEKL. V gave up 4 bases and J gave up 1 base, with 19 bases separating them. The CDR3 DNA sequence: TGCGCCAGCAGCCCAATACCAGAACTGGGACGGAACACTGAAGCTTTCTTT. Translated: CASSPIPELGRNTEAFF.

V is TRBV4-1 and J is TRBJ1-1, with D maybe TRBD1 (6 bases). Germline V CDR1 and CDR2: MGHRA, YSYEKL. This CDR3 has 17 residues. V was shortened by 1 base and J by 1 base, with 16 bases between the two germline ends. The CDR3 protein is CASSQVGGGGRNTEAFF. CDR3 coding DNA: TGCGCCAGCAGCCAAGTTGGAGGGGGGGGGCGGAACACTGAAGCTTTCTTT.

This chain connects TRBV23-1 to TRBJ1-1; D uncertain. TRBV23-1 is assigned to the ORF class and has an uncertain function. V dropped 7 bases and J dropped 4 bases, with 13 bases sitting between them. This CDR3 has 13 residues. This CDR3 reads CASISLGITEAFF. The CDR3 coding sequence is TGCGCCAGCATAAGCCTGGGGATCACTGAAGCTTTCTTT.

This chain uses TRBV10-2 with TRBJ2-1; D remains unclear. Germline V lookup: CDR1 WSHSY, CDR2 SAAADI. Trimming left V 4 bases short and J 7 bases short, with 8 bases between. The CDR3 extends over 12 amino acids. CDR3 nucleotides: TGCGCCAGCAGTGTCGGGCAGAATGAGCAGTTCTTC. Residues: CASSVGQNEQFF.

The chain carries TRBV6-5 and TRBJ2-7; 7 bases align to TRBD2. Germline V gene data show CDR1 as MNHEY and CDR2 as SVGAGI. V dropped 6 bases and J dropped 3; count of bases not matched to a gene: 8. This CDR3 is 14 amino acids long. For the CDR3, the DNA is TGTGCCAGCAGACCGGCGGGAGAAAGCTACGAGCAGTACTTC. This codes for CASRPAGESYEQYF.

V gene TRBV9 combines with J gene TRBJ2-7; D gene unclear. The CDR3 sequence is 12 residues long. Germline V CDR1 and CDR2: SGDLS, YYNGEE. V shed 8 bases and J shed 5 bases, with 14 bases lying between them. In DNA, the CDR3 is TGTGCCAGTGCTGGGCTTGGAAACGAGCAGTACTTC. It specifies CASAGLGNEQYF.

The CDR3 nucleotides are TGCGCCAGCAGCCATCAGCATTGGTTCTCCTACGAGCAGTACTTC. Translated: CASSHQHWFSYEQYF. The genes are TRBV4-3 and TRBJ2-7, with no clear D. The V end was cut by 3 bases, the J end by 0 bases, with 12 bases between. Per the germline V gene, CDR1 is LGHNA and CDR2 is YSLEER. The CDR3 totals 15 residues.

V gene TRBV7-1 combines with J gene TRBJ2-7; TRBD1 is a possible D gene (6 bases). TRBV7-1 is filed as an ORF, its function uncertain. The V and J ends lost 5 bases and 4 bases respectively, with 15 bases between them. The CDR3 length is 14 residues. CDR3 sequence reads: CASSTNREAYEQYF. CDR3 DNA sequence: TGTGCCAGCAGCACCAACAGGGAAGCTTACGAGCAGTACTTC.

This rearrangement joins TRBV13 to TRBJ2-7; 8 nucleotides agree with TRBD1. The CDR3 length is 12 residues. Per germline, CDR1 PRHDT and CDR2 FYEKMQ (reference sequence). Unmatched junction bases numbered 3, after V lost 6 bases and J lost 5 bases. The CDR3 bases are TGTGCCAGCAGTTCGGGACAGGACGAGCAGTACTTC. This translates into CASSSGQDEQYF.

This clone was observed a few times. A junction end diverges from the germline sequence, so it may reflect a read error. V usage is TRBV27 and J usage is TRBJ1-1; D gene ambiguous. Germline lookup yields CDR1 MNHEY and CDR2 SMNVEV (reference sequence). The CDR3 sequence is 12 residues long. The CDR3 loop is CASSDVPLNPIF. CDR3 sequence (DNA): TGTGCCAGCTCCGACGTCCCCCTCAATCCGATATTT.

J is TRBJ1-1 and V is TRBV7-9; 7 bases line up with TRBD1. The germline V gene has CDR1 SEHNR and CDR2 FQNEAQ (reference sequence). The CDR3 covers 14 residues. Trimming cost V 1 base and J 8 bases; bases outside gene matches: 7. The CDR3 DNA sequence: TGTGCCAGCAGCTTAGGGGGGGGACAGCCAGAAGCTTTCTTT. It is translated as CASSLGGGQPEAFF.